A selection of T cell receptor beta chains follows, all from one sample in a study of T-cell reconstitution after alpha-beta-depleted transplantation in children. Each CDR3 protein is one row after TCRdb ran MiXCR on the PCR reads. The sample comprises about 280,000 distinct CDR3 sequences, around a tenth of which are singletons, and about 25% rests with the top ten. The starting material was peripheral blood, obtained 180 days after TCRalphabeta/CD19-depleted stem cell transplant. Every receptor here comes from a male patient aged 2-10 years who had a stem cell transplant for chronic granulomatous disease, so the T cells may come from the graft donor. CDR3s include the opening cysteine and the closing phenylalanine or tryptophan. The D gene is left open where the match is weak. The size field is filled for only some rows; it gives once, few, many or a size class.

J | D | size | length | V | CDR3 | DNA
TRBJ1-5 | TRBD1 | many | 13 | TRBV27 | CASSLGQGMTQHF | TGTGCCAGCAGTTTGGGACAGGGAATGACCCAGCATTTT
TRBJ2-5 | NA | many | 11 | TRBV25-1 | CAGGDPETQYF | TGTGCCGGCGGGGACCCAGAGACCCAGTACTTC
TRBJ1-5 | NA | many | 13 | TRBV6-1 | CASTAGDNQPQHF | TGTGCCAGCACGGCAGGGGATAATCAGCCCCAGCATTTT
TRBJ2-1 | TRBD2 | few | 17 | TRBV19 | CASSFSRGLAGYNEQFF | TGTGCCAGTAGTTTCTCGCGAGGACTAGCGGGGTACAATGAGCAGTTCTTC
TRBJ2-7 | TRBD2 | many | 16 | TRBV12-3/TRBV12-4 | CASSLSGGRIPYEQYF | TGTGCCAGCAGTTTATCGGGCGGGAGGATTCCCTACGAGCAGTACTTC
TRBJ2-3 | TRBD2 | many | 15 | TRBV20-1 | CSATGLRGNTDTQYF | TGCAGTGCTACCGGTTTGCGGGGGAACACAGATACGCAGTATTTT
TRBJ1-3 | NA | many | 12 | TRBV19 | CASSIQRNTIYF | TGTGCCAGTAGTATTCAAAGGAACACCATATATTTT
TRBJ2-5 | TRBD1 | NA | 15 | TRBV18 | CASSPRQGIGETQYF | TGTGCCAGCTCACCACGACAGGGAATAGGAGAGACCCAGTACTTC
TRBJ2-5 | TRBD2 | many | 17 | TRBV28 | CASSDPGTSANQETQYF | TGTGCCAGCAGTGATCCTGGGACTAGCGCTAACCAAGAGACCCAGTACTTC
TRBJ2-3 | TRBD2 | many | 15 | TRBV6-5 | CASSWGLAGTDTQYF | TGTGCCAGCAGTTGGGGACTAGCGGGCACAGATACGCAGTATTTT
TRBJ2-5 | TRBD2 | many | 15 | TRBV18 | CASSPLAGAQETQYF | TGTGCCAGCTCACCACTAGCGGGAGCCCAAGAGACCCAGTACTTC
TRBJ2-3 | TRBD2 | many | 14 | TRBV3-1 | CASSLLAEADTQYF | TGTGCCAGCAGCCTACTAGCGGAGGCAGATACGCAGTATTTT
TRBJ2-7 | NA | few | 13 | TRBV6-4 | CANLFSGSYEQYF | TGTGCCAACCTCTTCAGCGGCTCCTACGAGCAGTACTTC
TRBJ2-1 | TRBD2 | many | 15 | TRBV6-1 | CASSHTSGRADEQFF | TGTGCCAGCAGCCACACTAGCGGGAGGGCGGATGAGCAGTTCTTC
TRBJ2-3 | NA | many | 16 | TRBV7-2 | CASSLLGGGSGYTQYF | TGTGCCAGCAGCTTATTAGGTGGGGGGTCTGGGTATACGCAGTATTTT
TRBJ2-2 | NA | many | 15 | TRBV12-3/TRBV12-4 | CASSPRSGNTGELFF | TGTGCCAGCAGTCCCCGTTCAGGGAACACCGGGGAGCTGTTTTTT
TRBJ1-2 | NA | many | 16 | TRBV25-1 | CASSELAREGKYGYTF | TGTGCCAGCAGTGAATTAGCCAGGGAGGGGAAATATGGCTACACCTTC
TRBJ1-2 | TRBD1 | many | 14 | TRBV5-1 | CASSPGQGAYGYTF | TGCGCCAGCAGCCCGGGACAGGGAGCCTATGGCTACACCTTC
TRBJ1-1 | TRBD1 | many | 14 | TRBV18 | CASSQDRLNTEAFF | TGTGCCAGCTCACAGGACAGGTTGAACACTGAAGCTTTCTTT
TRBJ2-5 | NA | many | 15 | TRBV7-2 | CASSPNVHKSETQYF | TGTGCCAGCAGCCCAAATGTCCATAAGTCAGAGACCCAGTACTTC
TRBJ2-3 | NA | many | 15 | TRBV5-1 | CASSLSSLGTDTQYF | TGCGCCAGCAGCTTAAGTAGCTTAGGCACAGATACGCAGTATTTT
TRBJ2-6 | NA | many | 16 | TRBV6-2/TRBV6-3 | CASTNPAVFGANVLTF | TGTGCCAGCACCAACCCGGCGGTTTTTGGGGCCAACGTCCTGACTTTC
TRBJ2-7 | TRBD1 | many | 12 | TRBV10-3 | CAISGDRAAEYF | TGTGCCATCAGTGGGGACAGGGCTGCGGAGTACTTC
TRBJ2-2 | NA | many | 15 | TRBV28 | CATHRGGGNTGELFF | TGTGCCACCCATAGGGGAGGGGGGAACACCGGGGAGCTGTTTTTT
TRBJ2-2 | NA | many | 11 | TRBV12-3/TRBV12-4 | CASSYAGELFF | TGTGCCAGCAGTTATGCCGGGGAGCTGTTTTTT
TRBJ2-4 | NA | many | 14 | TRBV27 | CASSSSGIGSIQYF | TGTGCCAGCAGTTCCTCCGGTATTGGGAGCATTCAGTACTTC
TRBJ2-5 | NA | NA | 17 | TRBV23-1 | CASSQSITQGQSETQYF | TGCGCCAGCAGTCAATCGATAACTCAGGGCCAGTCAGAGACCCAGTACTTC
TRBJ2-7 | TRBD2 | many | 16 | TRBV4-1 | CASSQVRTSGRYEQYF | TGCGCCAGCAGCCAAGTCCGGACTAGCGGGAGATACGAGCAGTACTTC
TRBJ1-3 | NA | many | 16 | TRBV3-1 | CASSQDSRGGGNTIYF | TGTGCCAGCAGCCAAGATAGCAGGGGAGGTGGAAACACCATATATTTT
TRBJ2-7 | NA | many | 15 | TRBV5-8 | CASSLEGRTPYEQYF | TGTGCCAGCAGCTTGGAGGGGCGGACACCCTACGAGCAGTACTTC
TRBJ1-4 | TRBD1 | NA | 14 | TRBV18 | CASSPETGIEKLFF | TGTGCCAGCTCACCAGAGACAGGGATCGAGAAACTGTTTTTT
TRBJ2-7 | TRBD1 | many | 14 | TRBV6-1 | CASRPGTGVYEQYF | TGTGCCAGCAGGCCCGGGACAGGGGTGTACGAGCAGTACTTC
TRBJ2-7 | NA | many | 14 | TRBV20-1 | CSAISSGAYSEQYF | TGCAGTGCTATCTCGTCGGGAGCTTACTCCGAGCAGTACTTC
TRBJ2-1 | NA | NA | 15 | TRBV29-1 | CSVEVGLVGNNEQFF | TGCAGCGTTGAAGTGGGTTTAGTAGGGAACAATGAGCAGTTCTTC
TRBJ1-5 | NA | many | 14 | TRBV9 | CASSGGWGNQPQHF | TGTGCCAGCAGCGGCGGATGGGGCAATCAGCCCCAGCATTTT
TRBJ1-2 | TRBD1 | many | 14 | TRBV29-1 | CSAAGTVANYGYTF | TGCAGCGCTGCAGGGACAGTAGCTAACTATGGCTACACCTTC
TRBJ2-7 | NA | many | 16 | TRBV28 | CASRSLWDHRAYEQYF | TGTGCCAGCAGATCCCTCTGGGACCACCGTGCGTACGAGCAGTACTTC
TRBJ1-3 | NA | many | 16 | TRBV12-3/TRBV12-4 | CASSFRRGGPGNTIYF | TGTGCCAGCAGTTTCCGTCGCGGGGGCCCTGGAAACACCATATATTTT
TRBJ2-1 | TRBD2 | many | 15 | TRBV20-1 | CSASSAGGPTNEQFF | TGCAGTGCTAGCTCTGCGGGGGGGCCTACCAATGAGCAGTTCTTC
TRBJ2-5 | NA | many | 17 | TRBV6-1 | CASSPGVAEGGRGTQYF | TGTGCCAGCAGCCCAGGGGTAGCGGAGGGAGGCAGGGGGACCCAGTACTTC
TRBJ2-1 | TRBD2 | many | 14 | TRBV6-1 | CASRVAGAENEQFF | TGTGCCAGCAGGGTAGCGGGAGCGGAGAATGAGCAGTTCTTC
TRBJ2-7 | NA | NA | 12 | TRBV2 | CASKTESYEQYF | TGTGCCAGCAAAACAGAATCCTACGAGCAGTACTTC
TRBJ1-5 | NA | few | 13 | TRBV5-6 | CASSLGDWQPQHF | TGTGCCAGCAGCTTGGGGGACTGGCAGCCCCAGCATTTT
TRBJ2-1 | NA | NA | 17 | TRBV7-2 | CASSLAWGRHVDDEQFF | TGTGCCAGCAGCTTAGCCTGGGGTAGACATGTCGACGATGAGCAGTTCTTC
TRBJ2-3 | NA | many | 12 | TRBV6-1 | CASSGGADTQYF | TGTGCCAGCAGTGGAGGGGCAGATACGCAGTATTTT
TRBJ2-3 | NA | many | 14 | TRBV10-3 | CAISEGSGTDTQYF | TGTGCCATCAGTGAGGGGAGCGGCACAGATACGCAGTATTTT
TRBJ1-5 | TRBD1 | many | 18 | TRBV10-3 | CAISESGQSALHGQPQHF | TGTGCCATCAGTGAGTCGGGACAGTCGGCACTTCATGGTCAGCCCCAGCATTTT
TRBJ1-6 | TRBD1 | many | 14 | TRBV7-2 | CASGLTGGNSPLHF | TGTGCCAGCGGCCTAACAGGGGGGAATTCACCCCTCCACTTT
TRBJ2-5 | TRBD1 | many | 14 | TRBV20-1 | CSASGGQGGETQYF | TGCAGTGCTAGTGGGGGACAGGGAGGAGAGACCCAGTACTTC
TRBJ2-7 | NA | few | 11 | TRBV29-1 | CSVVRNYEQYF | TGCAGCGTTGTTCGCAACTACGAGCAGTACTTC
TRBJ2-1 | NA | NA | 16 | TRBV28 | CASSFTGRASGNEQFF | TGTGCCAGCAGCTTTACAGGGAGGGCGTCAGGCAATGAGCAGTTCTTC
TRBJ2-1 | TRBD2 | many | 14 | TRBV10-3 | CAISREIAGGEQFF | TGTGCCATCAGTCGCGAGATAGCGGGGGGTGAGCAGTTCTTC
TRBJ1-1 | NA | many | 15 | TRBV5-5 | CASSPSPGAATEAFF | TGTGCCAGCAGCCCATCCCCGGGGGCGGCCACTGAAGCTTTCTTT